A selection of T cell receptor beta chains follows, all from one sample in a study of control samples from healthy donors and cancer patients. Repertoires were generated with immunoSEQ multiplex PCR, while TCRdb's copy carries only in-frame clones and drops some. The repertoire holds 150,000 to 200,000 clones, with about 93% as singletons. Sequenced input: blood. The receptor source for this set is a man younger than 35 in good health. Each CDR3 is given with its conserved first and last residue. A D gene is named only where the DNA matches it firmly. Size is stated for part of the rows, as once, few or many counts, or as a class when the clone is expanded.

>-|-|TRBV7-2|TRBJ1-6
TGTGCCAGCAGCTTACGAAGTAGTTCACCCCTCCACTTT
CASSLRSSSPLHF
>-|once|TRBV5-1|TRBJ1-1
TGCGCCAGCAGCTACGACGGGGTCGGCACTGAAGCTTTCTTT
CASSYDGVGTEAFF
>TRBD2|once|TRBV6-4|TRBJ2-3
TGTGCCAGCAGTGACATGCATAGGGGAAGCGGGGGGTTCACAGATACGCAGTATTTT
CASSDMHRGSGGFTDTQYF
>-|-|TRBV9|TRBJ1-3
TGTGCCAGCAGCGTAGCTGGCAACTCTGGAAACACCATATATTTT
CASSVAGNSGNTIYF
>TRBD2|-|TRBV18|TRBJ2-7
TGTGCCAGCTCACCAACGAGCGGGGACTACGAGCAGTACTTC
CASSPTSGDYEQYF
>-|-|TRBV10-2|TRBJ1-1
TGCGCCAGCAACGCAGGGGAGACTGAAGCTTTCTTT
CASNAGETEAFF
>-|-|TRBV5-8|TRBJ1-2
TGTGCCAGCAGCCTTGACAGCTATGGCTACACCTTC
CASSLDSYGYTF
>TRBD2|-|TRBV24-1|TRBJ2-7
TGTGCCACCAGTAAGGGAGGGTCAGACTACGAGCAGTACTTC
CATSKGGSDYEQYF
>TRBD2|-|TRBV30|TRBJ2-4
TGTGCCTGGAGTTTCCCCAGGACTAGCGGGGGGGCCAAAAACATTCAGTACTTC
CAWSFPRTSGGAKNIQYF
>-|-|TRBV10-2|TRBJ1-6
TGCGCCAGCAGTGATAGGGGAGGAATAAATTCACCCCTCCACTTT
CASSDRGGINSPLHF
>-|-|TRBV5-6|TRBJ2-3
TGTGCCAGCAGTCCCTCCACAGATACGCAGTATTTT
CASSPSTDTQYF
>-|-|TRBV11-2|TRBJ2-1
TGTGCCAGCAGCTTAGATCTCCCCTGGAACTGGGTTGGACACAATGAGCAGTTCTTC
CASSLDLPWNWVGHNEQFF
>-|-|TRBV5-1|TRBJ1-1
TGCGCCAGCAGCTTGAGTGTGCCTACGAACACTGAAGCTTTCTTT
CASSLSVPTNTEAFF
>TRBD1|-|TRBV3-1/TRBV3-2|TRBJ1-6
TGTGCCAGCAGCACCCGACAGGGCGGCACACCCCTCCACTTT
CASSTRQGGTPLHF
>-|once|TRBV19|TRBJ1-6
TGTGCCAGGATTGGACAGCCGATCCCCTATAATTCACCCCTCCACTTT
CARIGQPIPYNSPLHF
>-|-|TRBV30|TRBJ1-2
TGTGCCTGGAGTAGGACCGAGACTAACTATGGCTACACCTTC
CAWSRTETNYGYTF
>-|-|TRBV13|TRBJ1-2
TGTGCCAGCAGCTTAGGCCGATGGCTCGGCTACACCTTC
CASSLGRWLGYTF
>TRBD1|-|TRBV19|TRBJ2-2
TGTGCCAGTAGTACTGACAGGGCTACCGGGGAGCTGTTTTTT
CASSTDRATGELFF
>-|once|TRBV6-5|TRBJ2-4
TGTGCCAGCAGTATACCGGGACACCAAAACATTCAGTACTTC
CASSIPGHQNIQYF
>-|-|TRBV7-9|TRBJ2-5
TGTGCCAGCAGCTTACGTAGGGTTTGGGAAGAGACCCAGTACTTC
CASSLRRVWEETQYF
>-|-|TRBV7-2|TRBJ1-2
TGTGCCAGCAGCCCGGGGCAGCCCGCCCGCTACACCTTC
CASSPGQPARYTF
>-|few|TRBV6-2/TRBV6-3|TRBJ1-2
TGTGCCAGCAGTTTCCGGGTATCCTATGGCTACACCTTC
CASSFRVSYGYTF
>TRBD2|-|TRBV6-4|TRBJ2-1
TGTGCCAGCAGTGAAACTAGCGGGGGACAGTACAATGAGCAGTTCTTC
CASSETSGGQYNEQFF
>-|-|TRBV10-2|TRBJ2-5
TGCGCCAGCAGTGGGGGCAGCGGGGAGACCCAGTACTTC
CASSGGSGETQYF
>-|-|TRBV4-1|TRBJ1-1
TGCGCCAGCAGCCAAGAAGGGTACACTGAAGCTTTCTTT
CASSQEGYTEAFF
>-|once|TRBV6-5|TRBJ1-5
TGTGCCAGCAGTTACCGCGGATGGAATCAGCCCCAGCATTTT
CASSYRGWNQPQHF
>TRBD1|-|TRBV29-1|TRBJ2-7
TGCAGCGCCCGAACAGGGGGAAAATACGAGCAGTACTTC
CSARTGGKYEQYF
>-|-|TRBV30|TRBJ2-1
TGTGCCTGGAGTCGGGGGACCCTCTACAATGAGCAGTTCTTC
CAWSRGTLYNEQFF
>TRBD2|-|TRBV30|TRBJ2-4
TGTGCCTGGAGTCCTCACTCACTCGGGGGGGCCAAAAACATTCAGTACTTC
CAWSPHSLGGAKNIQYF
>-|-|TRBV30|TRBJ1-4
TGTGCCTGGAGTGTATTGAACGGGGGCATAAGGAATGAAAAACTGTTTTTT
CAWSVLNGGIRNEKLFF
>-|-|TRBV7-2|TRBJ2-4
TGTGCCAGCAGCTTAGGAGCCAAAAACATTCAGTACTTC
CASSLGAKNIQYF
>-|once|TRBV5-1|TRBJ2-6
TGCGCCAGCAGCCTAACCGGGACGGCTCTCTCTGGGGCCAACGTCCTGACTTTC
CASSLTGTALSGANVLTF
>TRBD2|-|TRBV24-1|TRBJ2-1
TGTGCCACCAGAAAAAGTGGGGAAGAGACTAGCGGGGGGCGGACGCAGTTCTTC
CATRKSGEETSGGRTQFF
>-|-|TRBV7-8|TRBJ1-1
TGTGCCAGCAGCTTGGCAGGGAACACTGAAGCTTTCTTT
CASSLAGNTEAFF
>TRBD2|-|TRBV18|TRBJ2-1
TGTGCCAGCTCACCTCTCCTAGCGGGATACAATGAGCAGTTCTTC
CASSPLLAGYNEQFF
>-|many|TRBV28|TRBJ1-4
TGTGCCAGCAGTGAGCTGAATAATGAAAAACTGTTTTTT
CASSELNNEKLFF